These 18 T cell receptor beta chains share one sample of origin, sequenced in a study of T cell responses to AZD1222 COVID-19 vaccine. Here immunoSEQ multiplex PCR was the method, and the copy in TCRdb shows in-frame clones only, minus some. The data contain roughly 190,000 clones, approximately 90% of them seen just once; the ten biggest clones take up around 3.5%. Here the sequenced sample was peripheral blood, taken 28 days after the second AZD1222 dose. The source of these receptors is an adult who received the AZD1222 COVID-19 vaccine.

This clone has just one count. V usage is TRBV7-9 and J usage is TRBJ2-7; 8 bases are a match to TRBD1. The length of the CDR3 is 14 residues. V trimming: 5 bases; J trimming: 3 bases; junction bases outside the gene matches: 6. Germline V gene data show CDR1 as SEHNR and CDR2 as FQNEAQ (reference sequence). The DNA of the CDR3 is TGTGCCAGCAGCGGACAGGGTAAATTCTACGAGCAGTACTTC. This sequence encodes CASSGQGKFYEQYF.

The chain is built from TRBV5-4 and TRBJ2-3; no definite D call. CDR3 length: 16 amino acids. CDR1 is SGHNT, CDR2 YYREEE, per germline (reference sequence). V was clipped by 4 bases and J by 1 base, with 16 bases between them. The CDR3 loop reads CASSPSRDRGTDTQYF. CDR3 DNA sequence: TGTGCCAGCAGCCCGTCTAGAGATAGGGGCACAGATACGCAGTATTTT.

The CDR3 loop reads CASWRTDTQYF. In DNA form, the CDR3 reads TGTGCCAGCTGGAGAACAGATACGCAGTATTTT. This chain links TRBV2 with TRBJ2-3; D gene uncertain. Germline CDR1 and CDR2: SNHLY and FYNNEI. V dropped 8 bases and J dropped 3 bases, with 6 bases sitting between them. The length of the CDR3 is 11 residues.

This chain connects TRBV28 to TRBJ1-5, with a tentative D call TRBD1 (6 bases). CDR1 MDHEN and CDR2 SYDVKM come from the germline V gene. Between the trimmed V and J ends, which lost 6 bases and 7 bases, there was a span of 16 bases. The CDR3 consists of 14 residues. This CDR3 reads CASREEGGRQPQHF. The CDR3 coding sequence is TGTGCCAGCAGAGAAGAGGGGGGAAGGCAGCCCCAGCATTTT.

This clone came up once. The chain carries TRBV5-6 and TRBJ1-2; possible D gene TRBD1, 5 bases. Trimming removed 2 bases at V and 4 bases at J, with 18 bases between. CDR1 and CDR2 from the germline V gene are SGHDT and YYEEEE. The CDR3 is 16 residues long. CDR3 in DNA: TGTGCCAGCAGCTTCCGACAGACGAAACTATTCTATGGCTACACCTTC. This gives the protein CASSFRQTKLFYGYTF.

V usage is TRBV9 and J usage is TRBJ2-5; 13 bases are shared with TRBD2. Germline V lookup: CDR1 SGDLS, CDR2 YYNGEE. With 3 bases clipped from V and 4 bases from J, the junction kept 0 bases outside the gene matches. The CDR3 contains 14 residues. The CDR3: CASSGTSGRETQYF. The CDR3 nucleotides read TGTGCCAGCAGCGGGACTAGCGGGAGAGAGACCCAGTACTTC.

A few counts support this clone. The gene calls are TRBV28 and TRBJ1-5; no firm D call. V lost 4 bases and J lost 2, with 9 bases in between. This CDR3 region has 14 residues. Germline V gene lookup returns CDR1 MDHEN and CDR2 SYDVKM. Here the CDR3 DNA reads TGTGCCAGCAGTTCGGTCAGTGGCAATCAGCCCCAGCATTTT. Amino acids: CASSSVSGNQPQHF. Variable domain in full (rest from reference TRBV28 and TRBJ1-5): DVKVTQSSRYLVKRTGEKVFLECVQDMDHENMFWYRQDPGLGLRLIYFSYDVKMKEKGDIPEGYSVSREKKERFSLILESASTNQTSMYLCASSSVSGNQPQHFGDGTRLSIL.

This chain joins TRBV5-5 and TRBJ2-5; D is possibly TRBD1 or TRBD2 (5 bases each). The CDR3 sequence is 15 residues long. Between the trimmed V and J ends, which lost 0 bases and 5 bases, there was a span of 14 bases. CDR1 is SGHKS, CDR2 YYEKEE, per germline (reference sequence). CDR3 in amino acids: CASSLEMGVWETQYF. CDR3 in DNA: TGTGCCAGCAGCTTGGAAATGGGGGTGTGGGAGACCCAGTACTTC.

There are a few counts of this clone. The rearrangement uses TRBV21-1 and TRBJ2-3; the D call of TRBD2 is as the table states it, not checked on the DNA. TRBV21-1 is classified as a pseudogene. The CDR3 is 18 amino acids. The CDR3 DNA is TGTGCCAGCAGCAAAGCTAGGCTAGCGGGAGGGAGGAAGGATACGCAGTATTTT. Amino acid sequence: CASSKARLAGGRKDTQYF.

This sequence joins TRBV6-5 and TRBJ2-3; 9 nucleotides agree with TRBD2. Germline CDR1 is MNHEY and CDR2 is SVGAGI. V shed 4 bases and J 9 bases; nucleotides not matched to a gene: 8. The CDR3 is 14 amino acids. CDR3 nucleotide sequence: TGTGCCAGCAGTTCAGGACTAGCGTCGGAGACGCAGTATTTT. Its translation is CASSSGLASETQYF.

The chain links TRBV6-4 to TRBJ2-3, with D maybe TRBD2 (6 bases). Germline-derived CDR1 and CDR2 are MRHNA and SNTAGT. This CDR3 contains 13 residues. V was shortened by 4 bases and J by 4 bases, with 9 bases between the two germline ends. Here the CDR3 reads CASSAGEADTQYF. CDR3 DNA sequence: TGTGCCAGCAGTGCGGGAGAGGCAGATACGCAGTATTTT.

This clone was counted a few times. This chain connects TRBV3-1 (or the pseudogene TRBV3-2) to TRBJ1-5; the D is unclear. In germline, CDR1 is LGHDT, CDR2 YNNKEL (reference sequence). Trimming shortened V by 0 bases and J by 6 bases, and 9 bases separated the two germline ends. CDR3 length: 14 residues. The CDR3 DNA reads TGTGCCAGCAGCCAAGATAAGGCCTTTCAGCCCCAGCATTTT. As protein: CASSQDKAFQPQHF.

The chain has TRBV7-6 and TRBJ2-1; D tentatively fits TRBD1 or TRBD2 (6 bases each). The V end was cut by 5 bases, the J end by 10 bases, with 30 bases between. The length of the CDR3 is 18 residues. CDR1 and CDR2 (germline): SGHVS, FNYEAQ. The CDR3 spells CASSPRGPGGNSLGEQFF. The CDR3, as DNA: TGTGCCAGCAGCCCGAGAGGGCCCGGGGGCAATTCGCTCGGAGAGCAGTTCTTC.

V gene TRBV21-1 combines with J gene TRBJ2-1. TRBV21-1 is annotated as a pseudogene. The CDR3 loop spans 16 amino acids. As DNA, the CDR3 is TGTGCCAGCAGCAAAGTGAGGGGGGTGGACTACAATGAGCAGTTCTTC. Translated, it gives CASSKVRGVDYNEQFF.

This clone was seen only once. The chain has TRBV12-5 and TRBJ2-3; 8 bases are shared with TRBD1. This CDR3 has 14 residues. Germline CDR1 LGHNT, CDR2 FRNRAP. The V gene end was trimmed by 5 bases and the J gene end by 6 bases; junction bases not matched to a gene: 7. The DNA of the CDR3 is TGTGCTAGTGGTCCCCCGGACAGGGAGGATACGCAGTATTTT. This translates into CASGPPDREDTQYF.

The CDR3 region is CASSLDRGGHQPQHF. CDR3 nucleotide sequence: TGTGCCAGCAGCCTGGACAGGGGCGGGCATCAGCCCCAGCATTTT. The chain is built from TRBV5-8 and TRBJ1-5, with TRBD1 matching 9 bases. Trimming at V came to 4 bases and at J to 5 bases, leaving 7 bases not matched to a gene. The CDR3 runs to 15 residues. In germline, CDR1 is SGHTS, CDR2 YDEGEE.

The rearrangement uses TRBV19 and TRBJ1-1; 7 positions agree with TRBD1. The CDR3 is 15 residues long. Unmatched junction bases numbered 8, after V lost 3 bases and J lost 4 bases. Per the germline V gene, CDR1 is LNHDA and CDR2 is SQIVND (reference sequence). CDR3 loop: CASSITQGGPTEAFF. CDR3 sequence (DNA): TGTGCCAGTAGTATCACACAAGGGGGCCCCACTGAAGCTTTCTTT.

The rearrangement links TRBV27 to TRBJ2-7, with 12 bases lining up with TRBD1. The V and J ends lost 6 bases and 6 bases, in that order; junction bases with no gene match: 12. CDR1 is MNHEY, CDR2 SMNVEV, per germline (reference sequence). The CDR3 loop spans 16 amino acids. CDR3 sequence (DNA): TGTGCCAGCAGCCCACCGCCGGGACAGGGGGCGGTCGAGCAGTACTTC. This sequence encodes CASSPPPGQGAVEQYF.